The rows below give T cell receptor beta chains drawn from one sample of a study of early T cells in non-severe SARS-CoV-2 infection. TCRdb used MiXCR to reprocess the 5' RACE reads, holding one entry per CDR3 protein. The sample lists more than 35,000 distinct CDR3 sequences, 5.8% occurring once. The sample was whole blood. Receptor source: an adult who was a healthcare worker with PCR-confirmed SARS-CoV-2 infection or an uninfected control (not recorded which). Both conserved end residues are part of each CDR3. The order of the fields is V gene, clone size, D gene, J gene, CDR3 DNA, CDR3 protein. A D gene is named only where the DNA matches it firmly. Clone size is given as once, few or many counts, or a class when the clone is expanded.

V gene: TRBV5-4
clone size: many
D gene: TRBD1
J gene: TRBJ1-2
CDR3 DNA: TGTGCCAGCAGCTTGGGTCAGGGGGCTTGGTATGGCTACACCTTC
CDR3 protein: CASSLGQGAWYGYTF

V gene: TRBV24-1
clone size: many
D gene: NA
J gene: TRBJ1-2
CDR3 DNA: TGTGCCACCAGTGATTTAGTTGACGGAGGCTGGGGCTACACCTTC
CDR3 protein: CATSDLVDGGWGYTF

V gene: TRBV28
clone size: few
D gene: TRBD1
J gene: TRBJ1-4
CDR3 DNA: TGTGCCAGCAGCGCAGGGGGCCGGGGGGAAAAACTGTTTTTT
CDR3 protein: CASSAGGRGEKLFF

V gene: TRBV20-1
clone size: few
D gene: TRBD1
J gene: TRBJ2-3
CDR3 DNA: TGCAGTGCTAGAGGCCCCCGGGACAGGGGGCCAGATACGCAGTATTTT
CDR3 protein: CSARGPRDRGPDTQYF

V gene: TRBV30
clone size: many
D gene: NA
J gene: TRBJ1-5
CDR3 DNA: TGTGCCTGGAGTGTACGACTAAATCAGCCCCAGCATTTT
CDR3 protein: CAWSVRLNQPQHF

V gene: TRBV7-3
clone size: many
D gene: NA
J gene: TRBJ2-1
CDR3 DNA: TGTGCCAGCAGCTTAGGTCCCAGGGCGGCCGATGAGCAGTTCTTC
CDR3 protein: CASSLGPRAADEQFF

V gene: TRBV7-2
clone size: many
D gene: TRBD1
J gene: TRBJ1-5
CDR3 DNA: TGTGCCAGCAGCGGGGGACAGGGTGGCCTGCAGCCCCAGCATTTT
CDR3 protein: CASSGGQGGLQPQHF

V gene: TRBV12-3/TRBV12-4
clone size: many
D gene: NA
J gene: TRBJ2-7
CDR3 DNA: TGTGAAGGGAGCTCCTACGAGCAGTACTTC
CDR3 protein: CEGSSYEQYF

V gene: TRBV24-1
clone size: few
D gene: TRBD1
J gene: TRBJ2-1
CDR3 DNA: TGTGCCACCAGTAGGCGGGACAGGGACCTGGGGGGTGAGCAGTTCTTC
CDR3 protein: CATSRRDRDLGGEQFF

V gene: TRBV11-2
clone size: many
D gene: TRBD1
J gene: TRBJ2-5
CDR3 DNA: TGTGCCAGCAGCCGGGACAGGGAAGAGACCCAGTACTTC
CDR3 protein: CASSRDREETQYF